This is a list of T cell receptor beta chains from one sample in a study of T cell changes during pregnancy in multiple sclerosis. Data came from immunoSEQ multiplex PCR; TCRdb stores just in-frame clones and leaves some out. The profile shows roughly 79,000 clones, about 90% of them singletons. Material: CD4+ T cells from peripheral blood mononuclear cells, obtained before pregnancy. These receptors were taken from a female donor with multiple sclerosis, enrolled in a pregnancy study. Both conserved end residues are part of each CDR3. The D gene is left open where the match is weak. Clone size is not always given. Where it is, it says once, few, many or a class for expanded clones.

>TRBV18|TRBJ1-1|NA|once
TGTGCCAGCTCACCATTTGATCTCGGGAGGAACACTGAAGCTTTCTTT
CASSPFDLGRNTEAFF
>TRBV4-3|TRBJ1-2|NA|NA
TGCGCCAGCAGCCAAGCGGGAGCAGGATTAGTCGGGGGCTACACCTTC
CASSQAGAGLVGGYTF
>TRBV30|TRBJ2-2|NA|NA
TGTGCCTGGAGTTCCTGGAGCGGGCCCAACACCGGGGAGCTGTTTTTT
CAWSSWSGPNTGELFF
>TRBV28|TRBJ1-2|NA|once
TGTGCCACCACTGGGGGGGCTAACTATGGCTACACCTTC
CATTGGANYGYTF
>TRBV30|TRBJ1-4|NA|NA
TGTGCCTGGAGTGTACGGAGTGAAAAACTGTTTTTT
CAWSVRSEKLFF
>TRBV6-5|TRBJ1-1|NA|NA
TGTGCCAGCAGTTTCACAGGGACGGCGAACACTGAAGCTTTCTTT
CASSFTGTANTEAFF
>TRBV20-1|TRBJ2-5|NA|NA
TGCAGTGTTACTCAAGAGACCCAGTACTTC
CSVTQETQYF
>TRBV28|TRBJ2-5|NA|NA
TGTGCCAGCAGGGGACACGCAAAAGAGACCCAGTACTTC
CASRGHAKETQYF
>TRBV29-1|TRBJ1-2|TRBD1|NA
TGCAGCGTTCCTCGGACAGGGGGCGGCTATGGCTACACCTTC
CSVPRTGGGYGYTF
>TRBV9|TRBJ2-1|TRBD2|NA
TGTGCCAGCAGCGAGCGGGGGAGCTCCTACAATGAGCAGTTCTTC
CASSERGSSYNEQFF
>TRBV7-8|TRBJ2-3|NA|once
TGTGCCAGCAGCCCCCGGGCGAGGGGCACAGATACGCAGTATTTT
CASSPRARGTDTQYF
>TRBV4-1|TRBJ2-1|TRBD2|NA
TGCGCCAGCAGCCTCGAGACTGGGACTAGCGGGGGGGTAGCCTACAATGAGCAGTTCTTC
CASSLETGTSGGVAYNEQFF
>TRBV9|TRBJ1-1|NA|NA
TGTGCCAGCAGTCTCGATGACAGAGGGAACACTGAAGCTTTCTTT
CASSLDDRGNTEAFF
>TRBV4-1|TRBJ2-1|NA|NA
TGCGCCAGCAGCCTCTACCCTAGTGAGGAGAAGGGGATAATGAATGAGCAGTTCTTC
CASSLYPSEEKGIMNEQFF
>TRBV29-1|TRBJ2-1|TRBD1|NA
TGCAGCGTTGAAGGACGGGACAGGGGGATGTACAATGAGCAGTTCTTC
CSVEGRDRGMYNEQFF
>TRBV5-4|TRBJ2-7|TRBD1|NA
TGTGCCAGCAGCGCCGAACAGGGGGGCACCTACGAGCAGTACTTC
CASSAEQGGTYEQYF
>TRBV11-2|TRBJ1-1|NA|once
TGTGCCAGCAGCTTAGCCACAGGGCCTGGCGAAGCTTTCTTT
CASSLATGPGEAFF
>TRBV19|TRBJ1-2|TRBD1|NA
TGTGCCAGTAGTACATTAACAGGGGGCGTTTCTTATGGCTACACCTTC
CASSTLTGGVSYGYTF
>TRBV19|TRBJ2-7|NA|NA
TGTGCCAGTAGTATATACGGGAGCTCGTCCTACGAGCAGTACTTC
CASSIYGSSSYEQYF
>TRBV19|TRBJ2-7|NA|NA
TGTGCCAGTAGTTCCACCGGGACAGCGGGCGAGCAGTACTTC
CASSSTGTAGEQYF
>TRBV7-8|TRBJ1-5|TRBD1|NA
TGTGCCAGCAGCCCGGGACAGGGCGTTTGGAGCAATCAGCCCCAGCATTTT
CASSPGQGVWSNQPQHF
>TRBV7-2|TRBJ1-1|TRBD1|NA
TGTGCCAGCAGGCCACGGACAGGTGGAACCACTGAAGCTTTCTTT
CASRPRTGGTTEAFF
>TRBV10-3|TRBJ1-2|TRBD1|NA
TGTGCCATCAGTGAGTTTGACAGGGGGAACTATGGCTACACCTTC
CAISEFDRGNYGYTF
>TRBV11-3|TRBJ2-1|NA|NA
TGTGCCAGCAGCTTATGGCAGGCCCGTTGGAATGAGCAGTTCTTC
CASSLWQARWNEQFF
>TRBV5-3|TRBJ2-2|TRBD2|NA
TGTGCCAGAAGGCCTCCGGGACTAGCGGAATCGAACACCGGGGAGCTGTTTTTT
CARRPPGLAESNTGELFF
>TRBV5-1|TRBJ1-1|NA|NA
TGCGCCAGCAGCTTGGTAGCCGACACTGAAGCTTTCTTT
CASSLVADTEAFF